This T cell receptor (beta chain) originates from a study of blood T cell repertoires in COVID-19. The wider study: Samples representing acute and convalescent COVID-19 were sourced from the United States, Italy and Spain. From T cells, B-cell-depleted T cells, or PBMCs came the material, which was cDNA or gDNA.

Authors' data handling: Cell counts per sample came from amplifying reference gene primers. Data came from immunoSEQ multiplex PCR; TCRdb stores just in-frame clones and leaves some out. The V and J calls and the clone size are those of that table, but D and trimming were determined from the DNA. The repertoire holds around 260,000 clones, with 83% as singletons. Trimming took 4 bases from V and 0 from J, leaving 13 bases between them. CDR1 is LGHDT and CDR2 is YNNKEL in the germline V gene (reference sequence). The CDR3 covers 16 residues. The chain employs TRBV3-1 (or the pseudogene TRBV3-2) and TRBJ1-3; a possible D gene is TRBD1 (6 bases). Sequenced input: peripheral blood. This receptor was taken from a woman between 45 and 60 years old who had recovered from COVID-19. The CDR3 region is CASSPGGPYSGNTIYF. CDR3 nucleotides: TGTGCCAGCAGCCCGGGGGGGCCGTACTCTGGAAACACCATATATTTT.